This entry concerns a single T cell receptor (beta chain). Antigen specificity is unknown. Researchers ran immunoSEQ v3.0 at survey level. Measured with immunoSEQ multiplex PCR; TCRdb has only the in-frame clones, and not every one. The sample shows approximately 35,000 clones, 90% to 95% of them seen only once. Germline V CDR1 and CDR2: SGHTA, FQGTGA. This CDR3 spans 13 amino acids. V gave up 2 bases and J gave up 3 bases, with 6 bases separating them. The data derive from a study of long-term antiretroviral therapy in people with HIV. General observations from the study: Controls showed broader CDR3 length ranges than did the HIV repertoires. Even long-term ART left TRB diversity below transplant donor controls, despite gains.

The sequence was obtained from a woman in her forties or fifties with HIV. The sample was unsorted PBMCs, taken 4.1 years after starting antiretroviral therapy. V usage is TRBV7-3 and J usage is TRBJ2-3; D is uncertain. This CDR3 reads CASSLLGTDTQYF. CDR3 DNA sequence: TGTGCCAGCAGCTTATTAGGGACAGATACGCAGTATTTT.